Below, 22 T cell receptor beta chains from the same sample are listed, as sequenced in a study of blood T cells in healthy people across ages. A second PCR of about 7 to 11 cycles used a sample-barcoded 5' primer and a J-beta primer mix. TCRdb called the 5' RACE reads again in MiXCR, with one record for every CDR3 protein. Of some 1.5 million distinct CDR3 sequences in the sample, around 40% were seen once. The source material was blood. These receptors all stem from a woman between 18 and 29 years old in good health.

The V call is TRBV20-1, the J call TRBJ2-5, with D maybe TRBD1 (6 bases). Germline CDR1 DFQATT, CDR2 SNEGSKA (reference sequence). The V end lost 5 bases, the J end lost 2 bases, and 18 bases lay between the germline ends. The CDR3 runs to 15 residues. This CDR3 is CSAVDRMGLQETQYF. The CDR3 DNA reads TGCAGTGCTGTCGACAGGATGGGTCTTCAAGAGACCCAGTACTTC.

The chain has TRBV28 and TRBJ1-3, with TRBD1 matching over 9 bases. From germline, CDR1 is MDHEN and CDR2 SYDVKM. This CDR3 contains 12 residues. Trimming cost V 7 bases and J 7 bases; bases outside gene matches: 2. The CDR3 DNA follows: TGTGCCAGCACCGACAGGGGGAACACCATATATTTT. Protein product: CASTDRGNTIYF.

The CDR3 protein is CSADRLAGGVHEQFF. The CDR3 DNA reads TGCAGTGCTGATCGACTAGCGGGGGGCGTACATGAGCAGTTCTTC. The rearrangement joins TRBV20-1 to TRBJ2-1, with TRBD2 identical over 13 bases. The CDR3 length is 15 residues. V gave up 5 bases and J gave up 8 bases; unmatched junction bases: 9. The germline gives CDR1 DFQATT, CDR2 SNEGSKA (reference sequence).

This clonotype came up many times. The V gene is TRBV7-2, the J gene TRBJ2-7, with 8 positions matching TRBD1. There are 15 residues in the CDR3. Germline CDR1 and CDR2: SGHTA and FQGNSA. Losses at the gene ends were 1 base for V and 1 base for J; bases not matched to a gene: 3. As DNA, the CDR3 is TGTGCCAGCAGCTTAGGGACAGGGTTTTCCTACGAGCAGTACTTC. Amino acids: CASSLGTGFSYEQYF.

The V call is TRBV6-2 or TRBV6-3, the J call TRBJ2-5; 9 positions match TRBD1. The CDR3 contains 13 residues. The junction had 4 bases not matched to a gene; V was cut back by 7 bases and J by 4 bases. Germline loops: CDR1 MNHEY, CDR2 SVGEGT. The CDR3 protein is CASMGQGRETQYF. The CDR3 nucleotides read TGTGCCAGCATGGGACAGGGAAGAGAGACCCAGTACTTC.

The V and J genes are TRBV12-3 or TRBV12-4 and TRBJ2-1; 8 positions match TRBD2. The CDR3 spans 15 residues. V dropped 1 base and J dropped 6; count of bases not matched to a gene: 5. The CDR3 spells CASSLVGGASNEQFF. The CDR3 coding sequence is TGTGCCAGCAGTTTAGTCGGGGGGGCCAGCAATGAGCAGTTCTTC.

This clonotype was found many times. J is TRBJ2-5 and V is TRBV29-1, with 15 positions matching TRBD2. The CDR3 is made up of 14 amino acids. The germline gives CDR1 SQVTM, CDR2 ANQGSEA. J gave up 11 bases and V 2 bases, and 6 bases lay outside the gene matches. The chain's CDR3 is CSVEPGLAGGEQYF. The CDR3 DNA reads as TGCAGCGTTGAACCGGGACTAGCGGGAGGTGAGCAGTACTTC.

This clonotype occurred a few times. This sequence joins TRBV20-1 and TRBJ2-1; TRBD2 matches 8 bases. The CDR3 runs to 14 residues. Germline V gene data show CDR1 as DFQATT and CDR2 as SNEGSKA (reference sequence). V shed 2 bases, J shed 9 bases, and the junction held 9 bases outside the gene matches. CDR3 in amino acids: CSARLGRAFGEQFF. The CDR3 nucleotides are TGCAGTGCTAGACTCGGGAGGGCTTTTGGTGAGCAGTTCTTC.

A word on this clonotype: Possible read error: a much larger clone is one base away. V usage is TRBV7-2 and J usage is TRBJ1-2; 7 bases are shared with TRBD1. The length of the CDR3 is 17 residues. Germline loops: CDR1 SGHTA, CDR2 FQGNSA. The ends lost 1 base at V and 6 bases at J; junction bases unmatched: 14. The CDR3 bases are TGTGCCAGCAGCTTAGATAGGGGGCGAGTGAGTGGCGATGGCTACACCTTC. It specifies CASSLDRGRVSGDGYTF.

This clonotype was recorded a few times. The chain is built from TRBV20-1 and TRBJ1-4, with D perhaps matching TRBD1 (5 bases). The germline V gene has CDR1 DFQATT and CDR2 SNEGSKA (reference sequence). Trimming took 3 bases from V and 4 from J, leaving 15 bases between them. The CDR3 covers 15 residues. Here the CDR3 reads CSASPAAGGNEKLFF. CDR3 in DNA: TGCAGTGCTAGCCCCGCCGCGGGGGGTAATGAAAAACTGTTTTTT.

In DNA, the CDR3 is TGTGCCAGCAGTTACCCGGACAGGGGGCAATTCGAGCAGTACTTC. Amino acids: CASSYPDRGQFEQYF. The chain joins TRBV7-2 to TRBJ2-7; 11 nucleotides line up with TRBD1. From germline, CDR1 is SGHTA and CDR2 FQGNSA. CDR3 size: 15 residues. After removal of 6 bases from V and 6 bases from J, the junction contained 10 bases not matched to a gene.

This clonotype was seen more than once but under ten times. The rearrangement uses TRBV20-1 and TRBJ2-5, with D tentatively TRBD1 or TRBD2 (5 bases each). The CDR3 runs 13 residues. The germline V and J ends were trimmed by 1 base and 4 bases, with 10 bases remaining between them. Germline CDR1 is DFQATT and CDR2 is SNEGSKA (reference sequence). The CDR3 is CSARGRAGETQYF. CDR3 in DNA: TGCAGTGCTAGAGGCAGGGCGGGAGAGACCCAGTACTTC.

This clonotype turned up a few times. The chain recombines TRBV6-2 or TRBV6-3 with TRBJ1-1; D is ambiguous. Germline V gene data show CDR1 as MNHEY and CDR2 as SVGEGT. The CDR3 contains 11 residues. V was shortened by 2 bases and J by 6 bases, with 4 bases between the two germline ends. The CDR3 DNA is TGTGCCAGCAGTTACCCCGCTGAAGCTTTCTTT. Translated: CASSYPAEAFF.

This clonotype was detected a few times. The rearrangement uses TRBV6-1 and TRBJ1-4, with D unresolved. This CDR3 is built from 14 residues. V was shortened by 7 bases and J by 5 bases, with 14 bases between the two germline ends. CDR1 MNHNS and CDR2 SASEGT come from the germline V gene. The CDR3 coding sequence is TGTGCCAGCACTCAAGGTGGGGTAAATGAAAAACTGTTTTTT. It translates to CASTQGGVNEKLFF.

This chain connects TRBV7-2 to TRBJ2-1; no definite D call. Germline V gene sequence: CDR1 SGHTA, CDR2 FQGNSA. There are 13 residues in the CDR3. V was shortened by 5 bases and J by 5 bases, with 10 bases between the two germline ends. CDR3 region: CASSARRDNEQFF. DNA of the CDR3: TGTGCCAGCAGCGCCAGAAGAGACAATGAGCAGTTCTTC.

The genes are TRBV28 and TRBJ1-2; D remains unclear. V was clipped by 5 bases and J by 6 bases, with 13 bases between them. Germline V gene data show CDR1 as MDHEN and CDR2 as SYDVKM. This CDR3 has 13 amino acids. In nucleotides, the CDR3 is TGTGCCAGCAGTACGGGGTCACTTCATGGCTACACCTTC. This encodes CASSTGSLHGYTF.

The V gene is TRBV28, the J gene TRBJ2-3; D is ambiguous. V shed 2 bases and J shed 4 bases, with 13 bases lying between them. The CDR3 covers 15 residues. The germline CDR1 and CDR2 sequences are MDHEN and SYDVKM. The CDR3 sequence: CASSLPPQSADTQYF. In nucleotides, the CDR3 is TGTGCCAGCAGTTTACCACCGCAGAGCGCAGATACGCAGTATTTT.

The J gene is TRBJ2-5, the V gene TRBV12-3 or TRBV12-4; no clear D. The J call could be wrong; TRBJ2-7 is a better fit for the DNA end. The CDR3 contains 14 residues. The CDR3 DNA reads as TGTGCCAGCAGCACCTTCGACCGAGCCTACGAGCAGTACTTC. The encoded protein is CASSTFDRAYEQYF.

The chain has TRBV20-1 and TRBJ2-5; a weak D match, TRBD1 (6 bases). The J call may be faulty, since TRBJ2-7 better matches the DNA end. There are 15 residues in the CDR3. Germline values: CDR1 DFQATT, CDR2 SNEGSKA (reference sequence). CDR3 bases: TGCAGTGCTAGAGACCCGAAGACAGGTGCCTACGAGCAGTACTTC. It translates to CSARDPKTGAYEQYF.

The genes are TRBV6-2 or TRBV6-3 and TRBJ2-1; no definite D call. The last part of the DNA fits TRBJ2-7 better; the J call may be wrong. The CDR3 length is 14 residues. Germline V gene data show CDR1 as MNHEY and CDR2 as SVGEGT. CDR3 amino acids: CARRKSPGDNEQYF. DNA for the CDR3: TGTGCCCGCCGAAAATCGCCCGGCGACAATGAGCAGTACTTC.

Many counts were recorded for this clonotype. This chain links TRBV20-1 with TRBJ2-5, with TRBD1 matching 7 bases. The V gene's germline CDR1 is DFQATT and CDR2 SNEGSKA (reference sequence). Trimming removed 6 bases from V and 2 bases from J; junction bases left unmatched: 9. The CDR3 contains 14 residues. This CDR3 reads CSADSDREQETQYF. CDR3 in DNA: TGCAGTGCGGATAGTGACAGGGAACAAGAGACCCAGTACTTC.

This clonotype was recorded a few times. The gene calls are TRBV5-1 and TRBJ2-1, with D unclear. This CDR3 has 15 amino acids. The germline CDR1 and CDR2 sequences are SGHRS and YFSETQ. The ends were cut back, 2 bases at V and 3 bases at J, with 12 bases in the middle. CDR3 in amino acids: CASSFVAELYNEQFF. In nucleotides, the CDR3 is TGCGCCAGCAGCTTTGTAGCAGAGCTCTACAATGAGCAGTTCTTC.